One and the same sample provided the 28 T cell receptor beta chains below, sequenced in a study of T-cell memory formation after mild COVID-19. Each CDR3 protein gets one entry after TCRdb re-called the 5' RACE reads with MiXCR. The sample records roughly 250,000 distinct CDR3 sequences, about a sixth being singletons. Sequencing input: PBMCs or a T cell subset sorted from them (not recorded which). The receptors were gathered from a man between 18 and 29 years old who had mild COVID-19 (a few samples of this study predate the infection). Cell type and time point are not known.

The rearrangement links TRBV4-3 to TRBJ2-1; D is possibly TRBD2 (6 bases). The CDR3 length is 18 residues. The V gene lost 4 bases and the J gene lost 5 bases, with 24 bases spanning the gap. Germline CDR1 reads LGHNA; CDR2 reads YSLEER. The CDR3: CASSLPALGSGGDNEQFF. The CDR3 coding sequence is TGCGCCAGCAGCCTGCCGGCCCTTGGTAGCGGCGGGGACAATGAGCAGTTCTTC.

The DNA of the CDR3 is TGTGCCAGCCACACCGGCGGGCGGGGACAAGAGACCCAGTACTTC. Translated: CASHTGGRGQETQYF. The J gene is TRBJ2-5, the V gene TRBV6-1, with a weak D call TRBD2 (6 bases). This CDR3 region has 15 residues. The V and J ends lost 8 bases and 2 bases respectively, with 18 bases between them. Germline V gene sequence: CDR1 MNHNS, CDR2 SASEGT.

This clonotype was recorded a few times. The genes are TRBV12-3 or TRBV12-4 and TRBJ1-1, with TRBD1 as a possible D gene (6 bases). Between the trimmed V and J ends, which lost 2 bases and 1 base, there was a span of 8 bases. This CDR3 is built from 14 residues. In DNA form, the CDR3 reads TGTGCCAGCAGTTTACAGGACAGGAACACTGAAGCTTTCTTT. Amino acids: CASSLQDRNTEAFF.

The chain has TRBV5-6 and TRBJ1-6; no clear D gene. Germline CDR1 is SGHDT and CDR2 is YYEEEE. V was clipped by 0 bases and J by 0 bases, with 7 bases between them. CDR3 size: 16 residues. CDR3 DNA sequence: TGTGCCAGCAGCTTGGGTGCCGGCTCCTATAATTCACCCCTCCACTTT. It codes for CASSLGAGSYNSPLHF. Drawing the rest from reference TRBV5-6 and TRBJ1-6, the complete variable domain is DAGVTQSPTHLIKTRGQQVTLRCSPKSGHDTVSWYQQALGQGPQFIFQYYEEEERQRGNFPDRFSGHQFPNYSSELNVNALLLGDSALYLCASSLGAGSYNSPLHFGNGTRLTVT.

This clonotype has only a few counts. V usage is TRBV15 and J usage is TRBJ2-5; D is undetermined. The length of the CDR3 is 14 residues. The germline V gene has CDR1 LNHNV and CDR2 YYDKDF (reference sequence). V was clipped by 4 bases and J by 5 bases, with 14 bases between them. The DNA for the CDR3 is TGTGCCACCAGCAAGGCTGCGATAGGGGAGACCCAGTACTTC. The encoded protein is CATSKAAIGETQYF.

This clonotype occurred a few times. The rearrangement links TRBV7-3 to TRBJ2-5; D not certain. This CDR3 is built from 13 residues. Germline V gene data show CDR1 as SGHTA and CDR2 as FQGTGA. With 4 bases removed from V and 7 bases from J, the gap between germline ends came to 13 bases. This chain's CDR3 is CASSSGPVGTQYF. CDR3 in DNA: TGTGCCAGCAGCTCCGGGCCGGTGGGGACCCAGTACTTC.

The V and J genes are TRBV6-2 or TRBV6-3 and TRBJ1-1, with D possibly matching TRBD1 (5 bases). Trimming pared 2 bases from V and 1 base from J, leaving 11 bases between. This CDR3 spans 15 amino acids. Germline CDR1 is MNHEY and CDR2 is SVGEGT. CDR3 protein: CASSYVGGGNTEAFF. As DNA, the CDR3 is TGTGCCAGCAGTTACGTCGGTGGGGGGAACACTGAAGCTTTCTTT.

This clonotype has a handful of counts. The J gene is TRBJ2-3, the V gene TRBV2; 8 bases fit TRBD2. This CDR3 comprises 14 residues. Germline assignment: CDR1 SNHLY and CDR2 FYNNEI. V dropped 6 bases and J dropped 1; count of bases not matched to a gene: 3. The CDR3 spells CASRRGARTDTQYF. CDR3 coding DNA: TGTGCCAGCAGGCGGGGGGCCCGCACAGATACGCAGTATTTT. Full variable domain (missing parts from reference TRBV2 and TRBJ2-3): EPEVTQTPSHQVTQMGQEVILRCVPISNHLYFYWYRQILGQKVEFLVSFYNNEISEKSEIFDDQFSVERPDGSNFTLKIRSTKLEDSAMYFCASRRGARTDTQYFGPGTRLTVL.

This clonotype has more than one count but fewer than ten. The CDR3 region is CATSSASSEAFF. Here the CDR3 DNA reads TGTGCCACCAGCAGTGCGTCTTCTGAAGCTTTCTTT. J is TRBJ1-1 and V is TRBV15; D gene unclear. Deletions cut 3 bases from V and 6 bases from J, with 8 bases between. There are 12 residues in the CDR3. Germline V gene lookup returns CDR1 LNHNV and CDR2 YYDKDF (reference sequence).

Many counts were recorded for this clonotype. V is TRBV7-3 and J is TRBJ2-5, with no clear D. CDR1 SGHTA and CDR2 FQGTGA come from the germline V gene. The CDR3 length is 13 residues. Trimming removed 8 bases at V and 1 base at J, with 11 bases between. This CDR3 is CASSRQVQETQYF. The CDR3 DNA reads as TGTGCCAGCTCGCGGCAGGTCCAAGAGACCCAGTACTTC.

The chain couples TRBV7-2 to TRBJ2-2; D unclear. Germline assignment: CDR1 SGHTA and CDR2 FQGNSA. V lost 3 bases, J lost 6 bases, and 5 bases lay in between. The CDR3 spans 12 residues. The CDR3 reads CASSFQAGELFF. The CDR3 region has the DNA TGTGCCAGCAGCTTTCAAGCCGGGGAGCTGTTTTTT.

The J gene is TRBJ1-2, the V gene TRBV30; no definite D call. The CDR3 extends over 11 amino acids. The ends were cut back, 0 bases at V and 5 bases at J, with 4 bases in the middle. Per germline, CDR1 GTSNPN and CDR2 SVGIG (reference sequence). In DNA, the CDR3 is TGTGCCTGGAGTGTATCATATGGCTACACCTTC. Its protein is CAWSVSYGYTF.

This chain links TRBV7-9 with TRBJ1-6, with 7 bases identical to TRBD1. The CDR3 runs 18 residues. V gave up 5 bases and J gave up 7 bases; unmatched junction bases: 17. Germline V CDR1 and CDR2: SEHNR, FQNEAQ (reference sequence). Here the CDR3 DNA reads TGTGCCAGCAGCCCAAGGGGACAGACCAGTTGGATGAATTCACCCCTCCACTTT. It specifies CASSPRGQTSWMNSPLHF. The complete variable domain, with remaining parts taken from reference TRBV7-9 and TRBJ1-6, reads DTGVSQNPRHKITKRGQNVTFRCDPISEHNRLYWYRQTLGQGPEFLTYFQNEAQLEKSRLLSDRFSAERPKGSFSTLEIQRTEQGDSAMYLCASSPRGQTSWMNSPLHFGNGTRLTVT.

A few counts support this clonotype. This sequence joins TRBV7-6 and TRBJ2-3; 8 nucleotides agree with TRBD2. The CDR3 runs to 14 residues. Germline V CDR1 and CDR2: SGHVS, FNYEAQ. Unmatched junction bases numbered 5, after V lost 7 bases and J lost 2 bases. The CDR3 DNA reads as TGTGCCAGCAAAGCGGGGGCCTCCACAGATACGCAGTATTTT. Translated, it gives CASKAGASTDTQYF.

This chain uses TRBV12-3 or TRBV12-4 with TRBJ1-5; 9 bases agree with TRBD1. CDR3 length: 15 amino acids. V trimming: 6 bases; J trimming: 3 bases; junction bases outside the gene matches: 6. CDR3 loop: CASSPGTGSNQPQHF. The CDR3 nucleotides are TGTGCCAGCAGCCCCGGGACAGGGTCCAATCAGCCCCAGCATTTT.

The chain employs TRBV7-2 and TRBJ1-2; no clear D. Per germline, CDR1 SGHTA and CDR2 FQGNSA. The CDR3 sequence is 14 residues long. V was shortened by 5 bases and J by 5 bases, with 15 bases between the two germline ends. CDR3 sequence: CASSLDTGRYGYTF. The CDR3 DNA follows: TGTGCCAGCAGCCTAGACACCGGCCGGTATGGCTACACCTTC.

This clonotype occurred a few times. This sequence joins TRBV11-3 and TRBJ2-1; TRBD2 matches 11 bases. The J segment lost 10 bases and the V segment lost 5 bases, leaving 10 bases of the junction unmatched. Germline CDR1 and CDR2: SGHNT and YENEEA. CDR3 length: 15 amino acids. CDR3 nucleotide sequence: TGTGCCAGCAGCGGGGCGACTAGCGGGGTGGGGGAGCAGTTCTTC. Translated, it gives CASSGATSGVGEQFF.

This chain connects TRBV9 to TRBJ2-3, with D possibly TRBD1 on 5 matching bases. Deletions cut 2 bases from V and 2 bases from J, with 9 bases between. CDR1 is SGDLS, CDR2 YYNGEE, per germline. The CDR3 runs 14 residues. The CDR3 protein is CASSVQGITDTQYF. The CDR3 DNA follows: TGTGCCAGCAGCGTTCAGGGTATCACAGATACGCAGTATTTT. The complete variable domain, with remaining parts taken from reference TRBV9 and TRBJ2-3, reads DSGVTQTPKHLITATGQRVTLRCSPRSGDLSVYWYQQSLDQGLQFLIQYYNGEERAKGNILERFSAQQFPDLHSELNLSSLELGDSALYFCASSVQGITDTQYFGPGTRLTVL.

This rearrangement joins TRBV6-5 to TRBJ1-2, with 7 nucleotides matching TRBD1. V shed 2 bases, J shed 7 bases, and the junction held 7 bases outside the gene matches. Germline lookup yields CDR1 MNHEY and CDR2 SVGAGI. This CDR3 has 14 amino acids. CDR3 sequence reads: CASSYRRTGGGYTF. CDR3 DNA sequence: TGTGCCAGCAGTTACCGGAGGACAGGCGGTGGCTACACCTTC.

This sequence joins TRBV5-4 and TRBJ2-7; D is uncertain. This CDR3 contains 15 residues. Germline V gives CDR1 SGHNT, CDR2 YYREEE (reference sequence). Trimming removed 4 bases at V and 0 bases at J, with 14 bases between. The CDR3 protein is CASSPGPSSSYEQYV. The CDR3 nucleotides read TGTGCCAGCAGCCCGGGTCCCTCCAGCTCCTACGAGCAGTACGTC.

CDR3 coding DNA: TGTGCCAGCAGTGGACGCGGGACAGCCTACAATGAGCAGTTCTTC. Its protein is CASSGRGTAYNEQFF. The J gene is TRBJ2-1, the V gene TRBV28, with D possibly matching TRBD1 (7 bases). CDR1 is MDHEN and CDR2 is SYDVKM in the germline V gene. V dropped 5 bases and J dropped 2 bases, with 13 bases sitting between them. The length of the CDR3 is 15 residues.

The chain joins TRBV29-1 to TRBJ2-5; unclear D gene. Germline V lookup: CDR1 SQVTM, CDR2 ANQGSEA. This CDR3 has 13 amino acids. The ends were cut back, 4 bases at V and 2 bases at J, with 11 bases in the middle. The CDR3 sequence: CSVGGTEQETQYF. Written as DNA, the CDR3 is TGCAGCGTTGGAGGAACCGAACAAGAGACCCAGTACTTC.

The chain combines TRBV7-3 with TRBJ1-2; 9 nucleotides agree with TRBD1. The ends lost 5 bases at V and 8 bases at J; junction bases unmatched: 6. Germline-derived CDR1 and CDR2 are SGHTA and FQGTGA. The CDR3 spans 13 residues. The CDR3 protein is CASSQTGQGGYTF. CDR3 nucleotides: TGTGCCAGCAGCCAAACGGGACAGGGCGGCTACACCTTC.

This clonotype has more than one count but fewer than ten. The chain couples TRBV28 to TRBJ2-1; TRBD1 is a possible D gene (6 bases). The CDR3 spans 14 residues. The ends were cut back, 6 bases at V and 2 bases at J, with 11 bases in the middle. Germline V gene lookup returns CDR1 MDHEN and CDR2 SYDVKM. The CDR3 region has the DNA TGTGCCAGCAGACCCGACAGGCCCTACAATGAGCAGTTCTTC. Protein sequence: CASRPDRPYNEQFF.

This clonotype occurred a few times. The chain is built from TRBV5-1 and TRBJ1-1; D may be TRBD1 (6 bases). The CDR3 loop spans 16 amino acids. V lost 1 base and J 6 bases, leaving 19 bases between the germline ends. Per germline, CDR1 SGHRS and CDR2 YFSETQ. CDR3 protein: CASSLLGGGQVAEAFF. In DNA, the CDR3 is TGCGCCAGCAGCTTGTTGGGCGGGGGGCAGGTGGCTGAAGCTTTCTTT.

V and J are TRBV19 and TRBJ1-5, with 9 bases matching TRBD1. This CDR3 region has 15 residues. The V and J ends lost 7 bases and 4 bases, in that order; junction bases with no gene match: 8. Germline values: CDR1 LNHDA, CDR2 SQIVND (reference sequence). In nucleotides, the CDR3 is TGTGCCAGTACCTGGGACAGGGTCGATAATCAGCCCCAGCATTTT. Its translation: CASTWDRVDNQPQHF.

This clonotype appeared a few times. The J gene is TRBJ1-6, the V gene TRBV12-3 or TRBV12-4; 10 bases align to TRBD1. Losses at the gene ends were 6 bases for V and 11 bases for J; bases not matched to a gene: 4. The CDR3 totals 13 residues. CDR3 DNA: TGTGCCAGCAGCCCCGGACAGGGGGCACCCCTCCACTTT. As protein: CASSPGQGAPLHF.

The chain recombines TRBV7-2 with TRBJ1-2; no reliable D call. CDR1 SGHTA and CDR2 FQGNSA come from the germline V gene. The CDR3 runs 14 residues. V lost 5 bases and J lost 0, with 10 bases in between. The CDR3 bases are TGTGCCAGCAGCGCCGCATCGGCTAACTATGGCTACACCTTC. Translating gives CASSAASANYGYTF.